What follows are 18 T cell receptor beta chains derived from one specimen sequenced in a study of blood T cell repertoires in COVID-19. TCRdb's table, derived via immunoSEQ multiplex PCR, lists solely in-frame clones and lacks some. The sample shows about 75,000 clones, roughly 90% of them seen only once. The sequenced sample consisted of peripheral blood. The source of these receptors is a human donor in a cohort sampled during active COVID-19.

This chain connects TRBV6-2 or TRBV6-3 to TRBJ2-6, with TRBD2 matching over 7 bases. Germline values: CDR1 MNHEY, CDR2 SVGEGT. The length of the CDR3 is 17 residues. V trimming: 6 bases; J trimming: 2 bases; junction bases outside the gene matches: 10. Here the CDR3 DNA reads TGTGCCAGCAGCCCCTCTCGCGGGGGAACTGGGGCCAACGTCCTGACTTTC. Amino acid sequence: CASSPSRGGTGANVLTF.

This clone was seen just once. The chain recombines TRBV28 with TRBJ2-5, with a weak D call TRBD2 (5 bases). The CDR3 extends over 14 amino acids. V dropped 6 bases and J dropped 3 bases, with 14 bases sitting between them. Germline-derived CDR1 and CDR2 are MDHEN and SYDVKM. Here the CDR3 reads CASRPGLYKETQYF. Written as DNA, the CDR3 is TGTGCCAGCAGACCCGGACTTTACAAAGAGACCCAGTACTTC.

The chain uses TRBV14 and TRBJ2-7, with 7 positions matching TRBD1. Germline V gene lookup returns CDR1 SGHDN and CDR2 FVKESK. V shed 5 bases and J 7 bases; nucleotides not matched to a gene: 8. The CDR3 has 13 residues. CDR3 nucleotide sequence: TGTGCCAGCAGCGTAGCAGGGGGTTGGGAGCAGTACTTC. This gives the protein CASSVAGGWEQYF.

This chain links TRBV11-3 with TRBJ2-1; unclear D gene. CDR1 and CDR2 from the germline V gene are SGHNT and YENEEA. The CDR3 totals 12 residues. The germline V and J ends were trimmed by 3 bases and 5 bases, with 5 bases remaining between them. The CDR3: CASSFANNEQFF. The DNA of the CDR3 is TGTGCCAGCAGCTTCGCGAACAATGAGCAGTTCTTC.

V is TRBV7-9 and J is TRBJ2-7, with 8 bases that match TRBD1. Germline CDR1 is SEHNR and CDR2 is FQNEAQ (reference sequence). The length of the CDR3 is 14 residues. V lost 5 bases to trimming and J lost 6 bases; unmatched junction nucleotides: 9. The CDR3 DNA reads as TGTGCCAGCAGCCTTAGGACAGGGCGTTCCGAGCAGTACTTC. Translated: CASSLRTGRSEQYF.

This sequence joins TRBV7-2 and TRBJ2-7, with D possibly being TRBD2 (5 bases). V lost 0 bases and J lost 7, with 10 bases in between. The CDR3 loop spans 13 amino acids. The germline V gene encodes CDR1 SGHTA and CDR2 FQGNSA. In DNA, the CDR3 is TGTGCCAGCAGCTTAGCTAGCGAGTTTGAGCAGTACTTC. Translating gives CASSLASEFEQYF.

The V and J genes are TRBV19 and TRBJ1-4; D gene uncertain. The J call is uncertain, as TRBJ2-2 better fits the DNA end. The CDR3 has 12 amino acids. Germline-derived CDR1 and CDR2 are LNHDA and SQIVND (reference sequence). The CDR3 DNA reads as TGTGCCAGTAGTATCGGTCTCAAGGAGCTGTTTTTT. This sequence encodes CASSIGLKELFF.

The rearrangement joins TRBV9 to TRBJ2-1; D might be TRBD2 (6 bases). This CDR3 has 17 residues. With 0 bases removed from V and 7 bases from J, the gap between germline ends came to 20 bases. Germline loops: CDR1 SGDLS, CDR2 YYNGEE. The CDR3: CASSVAPAQHRGNEQFF. The CDR3 DNA is TGTGCCAGCAGCGTAGCCCCAGCGCAGCATCGGGGGAATGAGCAGTTCTTC.

V is TRBV11-2 and J is TRBJ1-5; the match to TRBD1 covers 7 bases. Germline trimming cut 3 bases from V and 4 bases from J; bases unmatched to any gene: 6. Germline-derived CDR1 and CDR2 are SGHAT and FQNNGV. The CDR3 has 15 residues. CDR3 DNA sequence: TGTGCCAGCAGCTTTGATAGGGGGCTTAATCAGCCCCAGCATTTT. It yields the protein CASSFDRGLNQPQHF.

This sequence joins TRBV28 and TRBJ1-5; D uncertain. The CDR3 is 14 amino acids. V lost 6 bases, J lost 0 bases, and 9 bases lay in between. Germline-derived CDR1 and CDR2 are MDHEN and SYDVKM. For the CDR3, the DNA is TGTGCCAGCAGGGGCTCCCGTAGCAATCAGCCCCAGCATTTT. This encodes CASRGSRSNQPQHF.

The chain is built from TRBV28 and TRBJ1-1, with a tentative D call TRBD1 (5 bases). Germline V gives CDR1 MDHEN, CDR2 SYDVKM. CDR3 length equals 11 residues. V lost 6 bases to trimming and J lost 7 bases, with 9 bases between them. In DNA form, the CDR3 reads TGTGCCAGCAGCAACCAGGGTGAAGCTTTCTTT. Translation gives CASSNQGEAFF. Looking up the rest from reference TRBV28 and TRBJ1-1 gives the full variable domain: DVKVTQSSRYLVKRTGEKVFLECVQDMDHENMFWYRQDPGLGLRLIYFSYDVKMKEKGDIPEGYSVSREKKERFSLILESASTNQTSMYLCASSNQGEAFFGQGTRLTVV.

The chain combines TRBV18 with TRBJ2-5; tentative D call: TRBD2 (5 bases). The CDR3 spans 15 residues. The germline V gene encodes CDR1 KGHSH and CDR2 LQKENI. Trimming took 1 base from V and 5 from J, leaving 14 bases between them. The CDR3 nucleotides are TGTGCCAGCTCACCACGAAATAGGGCGGGTGAGACCCAGTACTTC. Its translation is CASSPRNRAGETQYF.

The CDR3 loop is CASSAGGRLAPWNEQFF. The CDR3 DNA sequence: TGTGCCAGTTCCGCTGGGGGCAGACTAGCGCCGTGGAATGAGCAGTTCTTC. The chain employs TRBV27 and TRBJ2-1, with 8 bases fitting TRBD2. The V gene end was trimmed by 9 bases and the J gene end by 7 bases; junction bases not matched to a gene: 20. The V gene's germline CDR1 is MNHEY and CDR2 SMNVEV (reference sequence). The CDR3 is made up of 17 amino acids.

This clone was detected a few times. The genes are TRBV9 and TRBJ2-1, with a weak D call TRBD1 (6 bases). CDR1 is SGDLS, CDR2 YYNGEE, per germline. V lost 0 bases to trimming and J lost 0 bases, with 10 bases between them. The CDR3 extends over 16 amino acids. This chain's CDR3 is CASSVASDSSYNEQFF. The DNA for the CDR3 is TGTGCCAGCAGCGTAGCTTCGGACAGCTCCTACAATGAGCAGTTCTTC. The variable domain in full, with the rest retrieved from reference TRBV9 and TRBJ2-1, is DSGVTQTPKHLITATGQRVTLRCSPRSGDLSVYWYQQSLDQGLQFLIQYYNGEERAKGNILERFSAQQFPDLHSELNLSSLELGDSALYFCASSVASDSSYNEQFFGPGTRLTVL.

The rearrangement uses TRBV18 and TRBJ2-5; maybe TRBD2 (6 bases). Trimming left V 5 bases short and J 3 bases short, with 19 bases between. Germline CDR1 is KGHSH and CDR2 is LQKENI. This CDR3 has 16 residues. CDR3: CASSVSFGGAEETQYF. Written as DNA, the CDR3 is TGTGCCAGCTCAGTATCCTTTGGCGGGGCAGAAGAGACCCAGTACTTC.

The V and J genes are TRBV5-5 and TRBJ2-7, with D possibly being TRBD1 (5 bases). The CDR3 is 17 residues long. V lost 0 bases and J 0 bases, leaving 16 bases between the germline ends. Per germline, CDR1 SGHKS and CDR2 YYEKEE (reference sequence). CDR3 sequence (DNA): TGTGCCAGCAGCTTGGCCGTAGGCAGGGCGAGCTCCTACGAGCAGTACTTC. It is translated as CASSLAVGRASSYEQYF.

The chain employs TRBV18 and TRBJ2-3; the D gene is possibly TRBD2 (5 bases). Germline CDR1 KGHSH, CDR2 LQKENI. This CDR3 has 17 amino acids. V lost 0 bases to trimming and J lost 0 bases, with 13 bases between them. Here the CDR3 reads CASSPPTRDYSTDTQYF. DNA of the CDR3: TGTGCCAGCTCACCACCGACTCGGGATTACAGCACAGATACGCAGTATTTT.

The chain combines TRBV18 with TRBJ2-5, with D tentatively TRBD2 (5 bases). V was clipped by 4 bases and J by 7 bases, with 13 bases between them. The CDR3 length is 13 residues. Germline V gene data show CDR1 as KGHSH and CDR2 as LQKENI. DNA of the CDR3: TGTGCCAGCTCACTCGGGATCGGAGGGACCCAGTACTTC. It encodes CASSLGIGGTQYF.